This T cell receptor (beta chain) stems from a study of OX40 agonist ivuxolimab in advanced cancers. Study as a whole: The group had a mean age of approximately 60 years, ranged from about 23 to 79, and was 82.7% male. Three dose-escalation patients had partial responses: one with hepatocellular carcinoma and two with cutaneous melanoma. Findings of the study overall: The CD4+ and CD8+ T cells in the blood had expanded clonally by week 6 at 0.1 to 3.0 mg/kg. Some of the lowest clonal expansion was seen in partial responders at 0.1-3.0 mg/kg.

After removal of 7 bases from V and 2 bases from J, the junction contained 7 bases not matched to a gene. This CDR3 is built from 14 residues. Germline values: CDR1 LNHDA, CDR2 SQIVND (reference sequence). A word on this clone: Its antigen is currently unknown.

Sequencing was performed with immunoSEQ multiplex PCR; in TCRdb, only in-frame clones are kept and a portion is missing. This sample has some 28,000 clones, with 90% found just once. This clonotype was obtained from an adult with an advanced solid tumor such as melanoma, head and neck, liver or kidney cancer. The sample was CD4+ or CD8+ T cells sorted from blood, taken in a trial of the OX40 agonist ivuxolimab. The chain couples TRBV19 to TRBJ1-2; 7 nucleotides align to TRBD1. In nucleotides, the CDR3 is TGTGCCAGTATGTTGACAGGGACCAACTATGGCTACACCTTC. Encoded protein: CASMLTGTNYGYTF.